Listed below are T cell receptor beta chains from one sample, sequenced in a study of long-term antiretroviral therapy in people with HIV. Method: immunoSEQ multiplex PCR; TCRdb's copy keeps in-frame clones and lacks some. The sample includes 15,000 to 20,000 clones, over 75% of them seen just once. The sample here was unsorted PBMCs, taken 4.2 years after starting antiretroviral therapy. Source of these receptors: a man aged 45-65 years with HIV. Both conserved end residues are trimmed from each CDR3. D genes are given only for firm matches. Clone size is not always given. Where it is, it says once, few, many or a class for expanded clones.

V	size	D	J	CDR3
TRBV7-9	-	TRBD1	TRBJ2-7	ASSPGQPPEQY
TRBV4-1	-	TRBD2	TRBJ2-7	ASSPEVAWGGAIENEQY
TRBV2	-	TRBD2	TRBJ2-3	ARLGTSGQY
TRBV28	-	TRBD1	TRBJ2-7	ASSLGQGETYEQY
TRBV29-1	-	-	TRBJ2-5	SVSDAEETQY
TRBV19	-	TRBD2	TRBJ2-2	ASRVGTSGNTGELF
TRBV5-1	-	TRBD2	TRBJ2-3	ASSLGGLAGANTDTQY
TRBV5-4	-	-	TRBJ2-3	ASSSALAPSTDTQY
TRBV15	-	-	TRBJ2-7	ATSRARDYEQY
TRBV6-5	-	TRBD2	TRBJ2-1	ASKIAGGYNEQF
TRBV7-8	-	TRBD2	TRBJ2-1	ASSSGLAGLEQF
TRBV7-8	-	TRBD1	TRBJ2-7	ASSPLRGPGQTYEQY
TRBV5-5	-	-	TRBJ2-3	ASTIRRGTDTQY
TRBV6-5	-	-	TRBJ1-6	ASNIGGKNSPLH
TRBV5-6	-	-	TRBJ2-3	ASSWGVGDTDTQY
TRBV7-2	-	TRBD1	TRBJ2-3	ASSSGTGLGDTQY
TRBV9	-	-	TRBJ1-6	ASSSPSSGFGSPLH
TRBV2	-	-	TRBJ2-3	AVILATDTQY
TRBV5-1	-	-	TRBJ2-7	ASSLQTPTYEQY
TRBV18	-	TRBD1	TRBJ1-6	ASSQTSGQGGSPLH
TRBV7-8	-	-	TRBJ1-1	ASSAIQGSTEAF
TRBV7-9	-	-	TRBJ2-1	ASSVGNSYNEQF
TRBV4-3	-	TRBD2	TRBJ2-3	ASSQDTSGGLTDTQY
TRBV19	once	-	TRBJ2-7	ASSASNNRVSWYEQY
TRBV6-1	few	-	TRBJ2-7	ASSEVRGREQY
TRBV27	-	TRBD1	TRBJ1-2	ASSGDRGNYGYT
TRBV5-6	-	-	TRBJ2-3	ASRFGGGANTQY
TRBV10-1	-	-	TRBJ2-4	ASSESGTNIQY
TRBV30	-	-	TRBJ2-7	AWSPWDSYEQY
TRBV7-9	-	-	TRBJ2-1	ASSLPGGPYNEQF
TRBV7-9	-	TRBD1	TRBJ1-4	ASKYRGESEKLF
TRBV6-1	-	-	TRBJ1-2	ASSAAGAHGYT
TRBV10-1	-	-	TRBJ2-2	ASSKGNTGELF
TRBV29-1	-	-	TRBJ1-1	SVAVKREAEAF
TRBV15	-	TRBD2	TRBJ2-1	ATSGTSGPGNEQF
TRBV9	-	TRBD1	TRBJ2-7	ASSVSKGQANEQY
TRBV19	-	TRBD1	TRBJ1-6	ASSSPTGQFGSPLH
TRBV5-4	-	-	TRBJ1-2	ASSPRSVTNYGYT
TRBV27	-	-	TRBJ2-6	ASRVPGDAGANVLT
TRBV11-2	-	-	TRBJ2-7	ASSFTGTSPYEQY
TRBV9	-	TRBD1	TRBJ1-2	ASSGDDDRVYGYT
TRBV7-2	-	-	TRBJ2-3	ASSLSGSDTQY
TRBV2	-	-	TRBJ1-2	ASSFERLTNYGYT
TRBV19	-	TRBD1	TRBJ1-2	ASSITGGDGGYT
TRBV27	-	-	TRBJ1-5	ASSLRQNSNQPQH
TRBV7-3	-	TRBD1	TRBJ1-2	ASSPSSGTGFGYT
TRBV28	-	TRBD1	TRBJ2-2	ASSDRGRGELF
TRBV5-1	-	-	TRBJ2-3	ASSLDETDTQY
TRBV9	-	TRBD2	TRBJ2-7	ASSRLAGDPYEQY
TRBV28	-	-	TRBJ1-2	ASTYIPNYGYT
TRBV5-1	-	-	TRBJ2-1	ASTGYNEQF
TRBV7-3	-	-	TRBJ2-7	ANAWGYEQY
TRBV6-6	-	TRBD1	TRBJ2-7	ASSWGQGKSYEQY